Below are 2 T cell receptor beta chains sequenced from a single sample in a study of OX40 agonist ivuxolimab in advanced cancers. Library method: the immunoSEQ multiplex PCR assay. Entries here come from immuneACCESS through TCRdb and include only in-frame sequences with V and J called. Some clones fail to appear in such tables; in the studies checked, an unresolved V gene covers under half of the shortfall, and the cause of the remainder is unknown. The sample profile shows approximately 98,000 clones; 75% to 95% of them were found once. The top ten clones comprise around 0.61% of the sample. The sequenced sample was CD4+ or CD8+ T cells sorted from blood, obtained in a trial of the OX40 agonist ivuxolimab. These receptors all stem from an adult with an advanced solid tumor such as melanoma, head and neck, liver or kidney cancer.

V and J are TRBV27 and TRBJ1-1; weak D call: TRBD1 (5 bases). CDR3 length: 14 residues. Per the germline V gene, CDR1 is MNHEY and CDR2 is SMNVEV (reference sequence). Trimming shortened V by 8 bases and J by 4 bases, and 17 bases separated the two germline ends. For the CDR3, the DNA is TGTGCCAGCCTCGCGGGGCTCCATAGCACTGAAGCTTTCTTT. It encodes CASLAGLHSTEAFF.

The chain couples TRBV2 to TRBJ1-5, with a possible D match to TRBD1 (6 bases). Germline V lookup: CDR1 SNHLY, CDR2 FYNNEI. This CDR3 is 17 amino acids long. The V end was cut by 4 bases, the J end by 1 base, with 17 bases between. The CDR3 here is CASSGVRGARSNQPQHF. The CDR3, as DNA: TGTGCCAGCAGTGGGGTACGGGGGGCTCGGAGCAATCAGCCCCAGCATTTT.